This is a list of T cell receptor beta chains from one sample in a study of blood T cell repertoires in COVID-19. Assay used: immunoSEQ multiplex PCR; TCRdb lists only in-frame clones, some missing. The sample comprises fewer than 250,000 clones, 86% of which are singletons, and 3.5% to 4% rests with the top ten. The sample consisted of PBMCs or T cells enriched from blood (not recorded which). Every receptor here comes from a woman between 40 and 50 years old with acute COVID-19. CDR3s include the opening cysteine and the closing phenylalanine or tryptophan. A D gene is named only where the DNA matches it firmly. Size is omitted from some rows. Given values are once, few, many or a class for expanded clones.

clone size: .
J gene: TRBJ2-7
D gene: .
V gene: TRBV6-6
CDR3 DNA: TGTGCCAGCAGTTACGTGGCAGGGGTTTCGGCTTCCTACCAGTACTTC
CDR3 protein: CASSYVAGVSASYQYF

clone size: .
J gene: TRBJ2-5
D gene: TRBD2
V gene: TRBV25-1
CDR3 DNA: TGTGCCAGCGGGGGACTAGCGGGGACACAAGAGACCCAGTACTTC
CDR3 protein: CASGGLAGTQETQYF

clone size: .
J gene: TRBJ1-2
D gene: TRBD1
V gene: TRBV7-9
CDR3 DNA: TGTGCCAGCAGCCCAACGACAGGGCTCAATGGCTACACCTTC
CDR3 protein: CASSPTTGLNGYTF

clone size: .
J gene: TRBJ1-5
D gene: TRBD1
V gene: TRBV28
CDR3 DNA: TGTGCCAGCGCCCCTGAGGGACAGGGTGTTCAGCCCCAGCATTTT
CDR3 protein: CASAPEGQGVQPQHF

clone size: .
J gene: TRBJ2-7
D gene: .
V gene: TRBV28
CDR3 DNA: TGTGCCAGCAGCCGAACCGACAGCTACGAGCAGTACTTC
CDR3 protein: CASSRTDSYEQYF

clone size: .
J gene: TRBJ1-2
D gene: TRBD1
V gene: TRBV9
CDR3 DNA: TGTGCCAGCAGCGTAGGCGACAGGGCGGGTTCCTATGGCTACACCTTC
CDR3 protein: CASSVGDRAGSYGYTF

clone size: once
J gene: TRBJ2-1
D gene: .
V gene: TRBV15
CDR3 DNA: TGTGCCACCAGCAGAGAGAGAAATGAGCAGTTCTTC
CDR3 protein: CATSRERNEQFF

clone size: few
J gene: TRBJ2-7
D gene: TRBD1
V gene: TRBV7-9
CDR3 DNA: TGTGCCAGCAGCAGAACCACCGGGACAGGGGGTTCCGAGCAGTACTTC
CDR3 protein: CASSRTTGTGGSEQYF

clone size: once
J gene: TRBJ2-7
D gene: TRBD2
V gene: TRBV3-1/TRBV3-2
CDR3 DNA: TGTGCCAGCAGCCCGGGGTGGCGGGAGACCGCCTACGAGCAGTACTTC
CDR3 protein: CASSPGWRETAYEQYF

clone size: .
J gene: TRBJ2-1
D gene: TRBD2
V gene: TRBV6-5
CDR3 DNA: TGTGCCAGCAGCAAGGGACTAGCGGGAGCCAATGAGCAGTTCTTC
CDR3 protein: CASSKGLAGANEQFF

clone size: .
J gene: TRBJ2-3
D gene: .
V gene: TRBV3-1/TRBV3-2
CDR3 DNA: TGTGCCAGCAGCCAAGTCTTCACAGATACGCAGTATTTT
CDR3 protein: CASSQVFTDTQYF

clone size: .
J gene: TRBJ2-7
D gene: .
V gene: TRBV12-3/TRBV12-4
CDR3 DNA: TGTGCCAGCAGTTTTGTCAGTTACGAGCAGTACTTC
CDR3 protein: CASSFVSYEQYF

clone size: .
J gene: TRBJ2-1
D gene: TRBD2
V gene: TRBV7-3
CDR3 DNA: TGTGCCAGCAGCTCATATGGCGGGGGTGTCTACAATGAGCAGTTCTTC
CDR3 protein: CASSSYGGGVYNEQFF

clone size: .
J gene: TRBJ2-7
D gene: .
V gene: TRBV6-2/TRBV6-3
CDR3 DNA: TGTGCCAGCAGTTACATCAGGATCTACGAGCAGTACTTC
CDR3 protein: CASSYIRIYEQYF

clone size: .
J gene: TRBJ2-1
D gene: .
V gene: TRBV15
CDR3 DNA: TGTGCCACCAGCGGGGCTAAACCCCCGAGTGAGCAGTTCTTC
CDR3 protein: CATSGAKPPSEQFF

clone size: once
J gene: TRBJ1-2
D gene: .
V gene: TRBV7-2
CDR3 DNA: TGTGCCAGCAGCTTAACCAGTGTGACAGGTGCTAACTATGGCTACACCTTC
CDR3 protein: CASSLTSVTGANYGYTF

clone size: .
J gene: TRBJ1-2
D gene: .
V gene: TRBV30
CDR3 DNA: TGTGCCTGGAGCTCGGGGGTCGGGGGCTACACCTTC
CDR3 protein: CAWSSGVGGYTF